A selection of T cell receptor beta chains follows, all from one sample in a study of post-analysis software for immune sequencing data. TCRdb reanalysed the PCR reads using MiXCR and keeps one entry per CDR3 protein. The data contain fewer than 850,000 distinct CDR3 sequences, roughly 29% of them seen just once; the ten biggest clones take up 0.56%. Sequenced: blood. All receptors come from a girl between 5 and 17 years old with multiple sclerosis. CDR3s include the opening cysteine and the closing phenylalanine or tryptophan. Fields, in order: D gene, V gene, J gene, clone size, CDR3 DNA, CDR3 protein. D genes are given only for firm matches. Some rows mark clone size as missing; the rest say once, few, many or name a class of expanded clone.

TRBD2	TRBV28	TRBJ2-5	.	TGTGCCAGCAGCCCCCATTTGCCGGGACTAGCGGGAGGGCCAGAGACCCAGTACTTC	CASSPHLPGLAGGPETQYF
.	TRBV3-1	TRBJ1-2	.	TGTGCCAGCAGCCAAGAGAAGGGGACGACTGGCTACACCTTC	CASSQEKGTTGYTF
TRBD1	TRBV7-8	TRBJ2-7	.	TGTGCCAGCAGCCCGATAGGGGGCTTCGGGGCGGCAACCTACGAGCAGTACTTC	CASSPIGGFGAATYEQYF
.	TRBV12-3/TRBV12-4	TRBJ1-1	.	TGTGCCAGCAGTTTAGGGGTAGAGGGCACTGAAGCTTTCTTT	CASSLGVEGTEAFF
.	TRBV20-1	TRBJ2-7	.	TGCAGTGCTAGGGGAGAGACCTACGAGCAGTACTTC	CSARGETYEQYF
.	TRBV28	TRBJ1-4	few	TGTGCCAGCATCCGGGGTGGTCAGAATGAAAAACTGTTTTTT	CASIRGGQNEKLFF
.	TRBV5-1	TRBJ2-1	few	TGCGCCAGCAGCTCCCTCGGACTAAACCACAATGAGCAGTTCTTC	CASSSLGLNHNEQFF
.	TRBV7-2	TRBJ1-2	.	TGTGCCAGCAGCTTATTGGTATACTATGGCTACACCTTC	CASSLLVYYGYTF
TRBD1	TRBV6-6	TRBJ2-7	.	TGTGCCGGCAGTTACATGCAGGGGGTCTACGAGCAGTACTTC	CAGSYMQGVYEQYF
TRBD2	TRBV24-1	TRBJ2-1	.	TGTGCCACCAGTGTAACTAGCGGGGGGGCGTATGAGCAGTTCTTC	CATSVTSGGAYEQFF
.	TRBV12-3/TRBV12-4	TRBJ2-3	.	TGTGCCAGCAGCCCCGGGACCCTTGGAGGCACAGATACGCAGTATTTT	CASSPGTLGGTDTQYF
.	TRBV30	TRBJ1-1	.	TGTGCCTGGAGTGACGACGGAGAAGCTTTCTTT	CAWSDDGEAFF
TRBD2	TRBV9	TRBJ2-7	.	TGTGTCAGCAGCGTAAGCGGGAGGCCCTCCTACGAGCAGTACTTC	CVSSVSGRPSYEQYF
TRBD2	TRBV6-5	TRBJ2-3	few	TGTGCCAGCAGTTACTCGTTTAGCGGGAATTCAGATACGCAGTATTTT	CASSYSFSGNSDTQYF
TRBD1	TRBV7-2	TRBJ1-6	few	TGTGCCAGCAGCCAGAGGACAGGGGAATTTTCACCCCTCCACTTT	CASSQRTGEFSPLHF
.	TRBV5-6	TRBJ1-1	few	TGTGCCAGCAGTTGGAGCCGGAGTAGCCAGGACCAGAATGAAGCTTTCTTT	CASSWSRSSQDQNEAFF
.	TRBV7-6	TRBJ2-2	.	TGTGCCAGCAGCTTAGCATACCGGCCGAACACCGGGGAGCTGTTTTTT	CASSLAYRPNTGELFF
.	TRBV7-7	TRBJ2-3	.	TGTGCTAGCAGCTCCTCGCCTGGCACAGATACGCAGTATTTT	CASSSSPGTDTQYF
TRBD2	TRBV7-2	TRBJ2-3	many	TGTGCCAGCAGCTTAGACCTAGCGGGGGGCACAGATACGCAGTATTTT	CASSLDLAGGTDTQYF
TRBD2	TRBV7-2	TRBJ2-7	few	TGTGCCAGCAGCTTAGTGGGGGGGGGTAATCCCTACGAGCAGTACTTC	CASSLVGGGNPYEQYF
TRBD2	TRBV3-1	TRBJ2-5	.	TGTGCCAGCAGCCTGTCTCAGCGGGGGGGGCGGGAGACCCAGTACTTC	CASSLSQRGGRETQYF
TRBD1	TRBV5-1	TRBJ2-7	few	TGCGCCAGCAGCGGGACAGGGCCAAGGACCTACGAGCAGTACTTC	CASSGTGPRTYEQYF
.	TRBV4-1	TRBJ2-3	.	TGCGCCAGCAGCCAAAACGTGGGGGATCGTGGAGATACGCAGTATTTT	CASSQNVGDRGDTQYF
TRBD1	TRBV6-5	TRBJ2-2	.	TGTGCCAGCACAAGGGGGCCAGGCACCGGGGAGCTGTTTTTT	CASTRGPGTGELFF
.	TRBV7-2	TRBJ1-1	.	TGTGCCAGCAGCTGGGACTTATCTGAAGCTTTCTTT	CASSWDLSEAFF
TRBD2	TRBV5-1	TRBJ2-3	few	TGCGCCAGCAGCTTGCGTCTCGCGGGAGGCGCTAGCACAGATACGCAGTATTTT	CASSLRLAGGASTDTQYF
TRBD1	TRBV15	TRBJ1-2	few	TGTGCCACCAGCAGAGATCAAGTGTACAGGGGGAACGGCTACACCTTC	CATSRDQVYRGNGYTF
TRBD1	TRBV10-3	TRBJ2-7	few	TGTGCCATCAGTCCCGGGACAGTTACCGAGCAGTACTTC	CAISPGTVTEQYF
.	TRBV5-1	TRBJ2-4	.	TGCGCCAGCAGCTTCGGTGTTGGGGTTCTAGCCAAAAACATTCAGTACTTC	CASSFGVGVLAKNIQYF
.	TRBV20-1	TRBJ1-5	.	TGCAGTGCTAGAGATATGACAGGTAGCAATCAGCCCCAGCATTTT	CSARDMTGSNQPQHF
TRBD1	TRBV28	TRBJ2-5	.	TGTGCCAGCAGTAAACAAGAACAGGGGCGAGCGCGGGAGACCCAGTACTTC	CASSKQEQGRARETQYF
.	TRBV6-6	TRBJ1-5	.	TGTGCCAGCAGGCGAACAGGACAAGGGTATAGCAATCAGCCCCAGCATTTT	CASRRTGQGYSNQPQHF
TRBD2	TRBV20-1	TRBJ2-3	.	TGCAGTGCAATTAGCGGGAGACGAACAGATACGCAGTATTTT	CSAISGRRTDTQYF
.	TRBV5-1	TRBJ1-1	.	TGCGCCAGCAGCTTGTCCGGTGTGGGGCAGGGGAACACTGAAGCTTTCTTT	CASSLSGVGQGNTEAFF
TRBD2	TRBV6-1	TRBJ2-1	.	TGTGCCAGCAGTGTTCTAGCGGGAGAAAGCAATGAGCAGTTCTTC	CASSVLAGESNEQFF
.	TRBV10-3	TRBJ1-6	many	TGTGCCATCAGTGAGAGGCAGCCCTATAATTCACCCCTCCACTTT	CAISERQPYNSPLHF
TRBD1	TRBV20-1	TRBJ2-1	.	TGCAGTGCTAGACCGGGACAGCACTACAATGAGCAGTTCTTC	CSARPGQHYNEQFF